This TCR beta chain stems from a study of T cell responses to AZD1222 COVID-19 vaccine (dated by TCRdb to about 2021). About the investigation overall: A total of 233 trial participants underwent TCR sequencing, of whom 207 received two doses of AZD1222 and about 26 received two doses of the MenACWY control vaccine. Trial participants were enrolled into age subgroups of 18-55, 56-69 and 70-plus years, which contained about 150, 27 and 61 TCR-sequenced participants, respectively.

The CDR3 regions of human TCRbeta chains were analyzed by immunosequencing. The published analysis was carried out like this. TCRs in the repertoires were compared against a reference library of SARS-CoV-2-specific TCRs that had been generated with the MIRA antigen-specificity platform. Breadth was defined as the fraction of unique TCRs that were SARS-CoV-2-associated. Depth was defined as the fraction of total T cells that were SARS-CoV-2-associated. Using the MIRA data, every spike-specific TCR was mapped to the spike region that the TCR reacted to and assigned to either a CD4 or a CD8 class. Log10-transformed breadth and depth values were compared by one-way ANOVA with Sidak's multiple comparisons tests. TCRdb took this table from immuneACCESS and kept in-frame rearrangements with V and J called. Such tables lack part of the clones; where checked against another copy, unresolved V genes explain under half of the gap, and the rest is unexplained. The V and J calls and the clone size are those of that table, but D and trimming were determined from the DNA. The sample yields around 130,000 clones; around 90% were counted once. In total, the top ten clones hold roughly 7.1% of the sample.

Here is what the overall study found, with its caveats: Only 5 to 7 AZD1222 recipients were SARS-CoV-2 seropositive at baseline, limiting conclusions about previously exposed vaccinees. Nearly half of unique spike-specific TCRs reportedly recognized epitopes outside regions mutated in the B.1.351 and B.1.1.7 variants. The vaccine-associated CD4 TCRs covered the entire spike protein, and the dominant responses fell in regions 160-218 and 743-854. The 56-69-year group was small, and its depth increase did not reach significance, likely because of low power. Spike-specific TCR breadth and depth rose significantly after two AZD1222 doses compared with day 0 and with MenACWY recipients. Because no samples from the day 14 peak response were available, repertoires could be characterized only after the peak T cell response. Most participants were white British and females outnumbered males, and the authors suggested that clonal diversity may have been underestimated.

According to the study, the label for this sample's time point signals: about 28 days (+/-7) after the second vaccine dose. The treatment or condition label of this sample denotes: meningococcal conjugate vaccine given as trial control. Vaccinee samples came from UK trials COV001 and COV002, including a single-blind randomized controlled phase 2/3 trial of AZD1222 (ChAdOx1 nCoV-19) in healthy adults. For TCRbeta chain sequencing, PBMC samples from trial participants were taken at day 0 and at day 28 after the second dose. Points on this clone: Its antigen remains undetermined. There are no base qualities to consult, and no much larger clone falls within one base.

Trimming removed 4 bases from V and 6 bases from J, leaving 14 bases between the germline ends. Looking up the germline V gene yields CDR1 SGHDT and CDR2 YYEEEE. CDR3 length: 13 amino acids, cysteine to phenylalanine. This entry keeps only the CDR3 DNA: 39 bases, framed from base 1. Sequences were derived from peripheral blood, sampled 28 days after the second dose of the MenACWY control vaccine. The clonotype originates from an adult who received the MenACWY meningococcal vaccine as a control. The chain links TRBV5-6 with TRBJ2-7, with the D call tentatively TRBD1 or TRBD2, each fitting 6 bases. Read as DNA, the sequence is TGTGCCAGCAGCACCCTACAGGGACTCGAGCAGTACTTC. It translates as CASSTLQGLEQYF.